The source of this T cell receptor (beta chain) is a study of Tregs in tolerant kidney transplant recipients. Whole-study results and caveats: No direct test of biological reproducibility was done here. Few patients were studied, so findings need validation in larger groups.

Remarks on this clone: What it binds is not known.

The protocol was immunoSEQ multiplex PCR, while the TCRdb copy is restricted to in-frame clones and leaves out a portion. Of about 240,000 clones listed, roughly 80% are singletons. The source is a human donor in good health. Input material: CD4+ T cells from blood.

In nucleotides, the CDR3 is TGTGCCAGCAGCGTAGTTAGGCAGAACACTGAAGCTTTCTTT. Amino acid sequence: CASSVVRQNTEAFF. The V gene is TRBV9, the J gene TRBJ1-1; D remains unclear. The CDR3 has 14 residues. Trimming removed 0 bases from V and 1 base from J, with 7 bases in between. Germline CDR1 SGDLS, CDR2 YYNGEE.